The clone carrying this T cell receptor (beta chain) was counted many times. Its target is unknown. With a J-beta primer mix and a sample-barcoded 5' primer, a second PCR ran about 7 to 11 cycles. Every cDNA molecule carried a tag from a template-switch adaptor bearing 12 random nucleotides. TCRdb ran MiXCR on the 5' RACE reads and lists one entry per CDR3 protein. The repertoire holds about 1.1 million distinct CDR3 sequences, with around two fifths as singletons. The CDR3 has 13 amino acids. Germline CDR1 is ENHRY and CDR2 is SYGVKD. Trimming left V 4 bases short and J 8 bases short, with 14 bases between. Each sample gave at least 7 million isolated PBMCs. This record comes from a study of blood T cells in healthy people across ages. Study outcomes and limitations: A greater number of naive CD4+ cells and higher diversity distinguished long-lived donors from aged donors. Estimated diversity, derived from one million T cells, was regarded as an underestimate.

The sample taken for sequencing was blood. This sequence originates from a man aged 18 to 29 in good health. The rearrangement links TRBV10-3 to TRBJ1-2, with D hard to call. The CDR3 DNA sequence: TGTGCCATCAGTGGCTGGGTGGACCGGGGCTACACCTTC. It is translated as CAISGWVDRGYTF.